This T cell receptor (beta chain) appears in the sequencing data of a study of T cell changes during pregnancy in multiple sclerosis (dated by TCRdb to about 2019). Regarding the complete study: Changes in the T cell repertoire over the course of pregnancy were examined in this study in women with multiple sclerosis.

The library was made by the immunoSEQ multiplex PCR assay. In its TCRdb copy, this immuneACCESS table keeps in-frame sequences only and misses some clones. Where compared with another copy, unresolved V genes explain less than half of these, and the others have no known cause. This sample comprises approximately 130,000 clones, 96% of them detected only once. Jointly, the top ten make up around 0.46% of the sample. Note on this clone: The specificity of this receptor is unknown. It has no much larger one-base neighbor in the sample; base qualities were not kept.

From the cysteine up to the phenylalanine, the CDR3 has a length of 17 residues. The sequence is cut down to CDR3 DNA, 51 bases in frame from base 1. Ends trimmed: V by 0 bases, J by 6 bases; bases unmatched to a gene: 8. In the germline V gene (reference sequence), CDR1 corresponds to SEHNR and CDR2 to FQNEAQ. This receptor was taken from a female donor with multiple sclerosis, enrolled in a pregnancy study. Source: peripheral blood, taken after pregnancy. The chain is assembled from TRBV7-9 and TRBJ1-5, with 10 junctional bases fitting TRBD1. The bases are TGTGCCAGCAGCTTAGCGGGCGGGGACAGGGGAACTCAGCCCCAGCATTTT. This is translated as CASSLAGGDRGTQPQHF.